A selection of T cell receptor beta chains follows, all from one sample in a study of immune evolution from preneoplasia to lung adenocarcinoma. The protocol was immunoSEQ multiplex PCR, while the TCRdb copy is restricted to in-frame clones and leaves out a portion. Among 11,000 to 15,000 clones listed, around 86% were seen once. Source material: FFPE lung adenocarcinoma in situ tissue. Every receptor here comes from a donor at least 70 years old with lung adenocarcinoma. CDR3s include the opening cysteine and the closing phenylalanine or tryptophan. A D gene is named only where the DNA matches it firmly. Size is omitted from some rows. Given values are once, few, many or a class for expanded clones.

cdr3_aa cdr3_nt j_call d_call clone_size v_call
CASRHRGRAEQFF TGTGCCAGCAGGCACAGGGGGCGCGCTGAGCAGTTCTTC TRBJ2-1 TRBD1 NA TRBV28
CATSPSGGASPINEQFF TGTGCCACCTCTCCTTCGGGGGGCGCAAGCCCAATTAATGAGCAGTTCTTC TRBJ2-1 NA once TRBV19
CASSRQGARMYGYTF TGTGCCAGTAGCAGACAGGGGGCGAGAATGTATGGCTACACCTTC TRBJ1-2 TRBD1 NA TRBV19
CASRMFGAPGEAFF TGCGCCAGCAGGATGTTCGGGGCCCCCGGCGAAGCTTTCTTT TRBJ1-1 NA NA TRBV5-1
CASSFNRGGTQYF TGTGCCAGCAGTTTTAACAGGGGGGGGACCCAGTACTTC TRBJ2-5 NA NA TRBV7-9
CASSSPGGSYGYTF TGTGCCAGCAGTTCCCCGGGGGGTTCCTATGGCTACACCTTC TRBJ1-2 NA NA TRBV6-5
CAIRTGTGFYGYTF TGTGCCATCAGAACCGGGACAGGATTCTATGGCTACACCTTC TRBJ1-2 TRBD1 NA TRBV10-3
CTSSLRASGRSTYEQYF TGCACCAGCAGCTTGAGGGCCAGCGGGAGATCGACCTACGAGCAGTACTTC TRBJ2-7 TRBD2 once TRBV5-1
CASSITSGTPTYEQYF TGTGCCAGTAGTATTACTAGCGGGACACCAACCTACGAGCAGTACTTC TRBJ2-7 TRBD2 NA TRBV19
CASSRQNYGYTF TGCGCCAGCAGCCGGCAGAACTATGGCTACACCTTC TRBJ1-2 NA NA TRBV4-1
CASSEVGGNSYEQYF TGTGCCAGCAGTGAAGTCGGGGGCAACTCCTACGAGCAGTACTTC TRBJ2-7 NA NA TRBV6-1
CAWSVSGGSPYNEQFF TGTGCCTGGAGTGTATCGGGGGGGAGTCCTTACAATGAGCAGTTCTTC TRBJ2-1 TRBD2 few TRBV30
CASSVGHQIYNEQFF TGTGCCAGCAGCGTAGGACACCAGATCTACAATGAGCAGTTCTTC TRBJ2-1 NA NA TRBV9
CASSPDGESSYNEQFF TGCGCCAGCAGCCCCGACGGGGAAAGCTCCTACAATGAGCAGTTCTTC TRBJ2-1 NA NA TRBV5-1
CAWCRGAQETQYF TGTGCCTGGTGCCGGGGGGCCCAAGAGACCCAGTACTTC TRBJ2-5 NA NA TRBV30
CASSPQGAPEETQYF TGTGCCAGCAGCCCACAGGGTGCCCCCGAAGAGACCCAGTACTTC TRBJ2-5 NA NA TRBV5-8
CASSLQTGTETYEQYF TGCGCCAGCAGCCTCCAGACCGGGACAGAGACCTACGAGCAGTACTTC TRBJ2-7 TRBD1 NA TRBV4-1
CASSLDWAASTDTQYF TGTGCCAGCAGCTTAGATTGGGCGGCGAGCACAGATACGCAGTATTTT TRBJ2-3 NA once TRBV11-2
CASSPRQGAYEQYF TGTGCCAGCAGTCCGCGACAGGGGGCCTACGAGCAGTACTTC TRBJ2-7 TRBD1 NA TRBV28
CASSFSGKSEAFF TGTGCCAGCAGCTTTTCAGGGAAATCTGAAGCTTTCTTT TRBJ1-1 NA once TRBV5-8
CAWTGGWYGYTF TGTGCCTGGACCGGGGGTTGGTATGGCTACACCTTC TRBJ1-2 NA NA TRBV30
CASSPWEADTQYF TGTGCCAGCAGCCCCTGGGAAGCAGATACGCAGTATTTT TRBJ2-3 NA NA TRBV7-6
CASSESGGASRQPQHF TGTGCCAGCAGTGAATCGGGAGGGGCCTCACGTCAGCCCCAGCATTTT TRBJ1-5 NA NA TRBV6-1
CASTNRNNLNTEAFF TGTGCCAGCACCAACAGAAACAACCTGAACACTGAAGCTTTCTTT TRBJ1-1 NA NA TRBV7-2
CASSPPLGGGKWYTGELFF TGTGCCAGCAGCCCCCCCCTGGGTGGAGGGAAATGGTACACCGGGGAGCTGTTTTTT TRBJ2-2 NA once TRBV13
CASSALAGGVEQFF TGTGCCAGCAGTGCACTAGCGGGAGGCGTTGAGCAGTTCTTC TRBJ2-1 TRBD2 NA TRBV25-1
CASSKPAGEGSYEQYF TGTGCCAGCAGTAAACCAGCGGGAGAGGGTTCCTACGAGCAGTACTTC TRBJ2-7 TRBD2 NA TRBV28
CSVLRRAGEGEQFF TGCAGCGTTCTCCGGCGAGCGGGAGAAGGTGAGCAGTTCTTC TRBJ2-1 TRBD2 NA TRBV29-1
CASSFGTSGYNEQFF TGTGCCAGCAGCTTTGGGACTAGCGGCTACAATGAGCAGTTCTTC TRBJ2-1 TRBD2 NA TRBV7-9
CARSSVEGTEAFF TGTGCCAGAAGTTCGGTTGAGGGCACTGAAGCTTTCTTT TRBJ1-1 NA NA TRBV5-3
CASSFGLRGAFVETQYF TGTGCCAGCAGCTTTGGGTTGCGGGGGGCCTTCGTAGAGACCCAGTACTTC TRBJ2-5 NA NA TRBV12-1
CASSYTGTFYYEQYF TGTGCCAGCAGCTATACCGGGACTTTTTACTACGAGCAGTACTTC TRBJ2-7 NA NA TRBV5-6
CSVYLYTEAFF TGCAGCGTTTACCTTTACACTGAAGCTTTCTTT TRBJ1-1 NA once TRBV29-1